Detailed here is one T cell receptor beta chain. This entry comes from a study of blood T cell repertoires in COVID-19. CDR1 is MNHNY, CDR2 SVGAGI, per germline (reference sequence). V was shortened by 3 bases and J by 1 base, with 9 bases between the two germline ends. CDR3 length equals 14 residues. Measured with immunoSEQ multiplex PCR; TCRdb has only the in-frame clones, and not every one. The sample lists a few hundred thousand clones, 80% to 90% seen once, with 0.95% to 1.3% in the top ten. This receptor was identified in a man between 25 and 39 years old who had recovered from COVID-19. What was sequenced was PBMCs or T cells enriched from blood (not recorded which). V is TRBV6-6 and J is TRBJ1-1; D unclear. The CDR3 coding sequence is TGTGCCAGCAGTTATAGCCCGTCGAACACTGAAGCTTTCTTT. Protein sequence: CASSYSPSNTEAFF.